This T cell receptor (beta chain) was sequenced in a study of shared clonotypes between healthy human individuals. Sequencing used immunoSEQ multiplex PCR; TCRdb keeps in-frame clones, though not all of them. The sample shows around 2.5 million clones, 90% to 95% of them seen only once. Recent acute infections and vaccinations were absent in the healthy HIV-negative adult donors. General study findings and limits: The rarefaction results pointed to incomplete sorted-subset sequencing despite large depth.

Note on this clone: Its antigen is not identified.

The CDR3 contains 17 residues. Trimming took 4 bases from V and 1 from J; bases not matched to a gene: 12. Germline CDR1 and CDR2: GTSNPN and SVGIG (reference sequence). This chain uses TRBV30 with TRBJ2-5, with 10 bases aligning to TRBD2. This TCR was recovered from a man between 18 and 29 years old in good health. Some clones in this sample may be carry-over from other donors' samples. Specimen: naive CD4+ T cells from PBMCs. Subset described: CD45RA+ positively selected. The CDR3 region is CAWTPRWASGSQETQYF. CDR3 DNA sequence: TGTGCCTGGACCCCCCGCTGGGCTAGCGGGAGCCAAGAGACCCAGTACTTC. The variable domain in full, with the rest retrieved from reference TRBV30 and TRBJ2-5, is SQTIHQWPATLVQPVGSPLSLECTVEGTSNPNLYWYRQAAGRGLQLLFYSVGIGQISSEVPQNLSASRPQDRQFILSSKKLLLSDSGFYLCAWTPRWASGSQETQYFGPGTRLLVL.